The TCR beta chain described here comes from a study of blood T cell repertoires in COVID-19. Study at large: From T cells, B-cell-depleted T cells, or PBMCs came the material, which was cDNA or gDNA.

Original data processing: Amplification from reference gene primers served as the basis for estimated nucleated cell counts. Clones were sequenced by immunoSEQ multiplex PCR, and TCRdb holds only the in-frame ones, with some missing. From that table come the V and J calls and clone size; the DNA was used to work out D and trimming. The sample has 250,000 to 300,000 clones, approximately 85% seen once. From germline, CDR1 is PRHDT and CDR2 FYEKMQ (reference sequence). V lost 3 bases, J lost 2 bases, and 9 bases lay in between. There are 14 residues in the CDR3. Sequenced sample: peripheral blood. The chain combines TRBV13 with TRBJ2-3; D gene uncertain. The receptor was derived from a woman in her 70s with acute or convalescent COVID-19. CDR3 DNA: TGTGCCAGCAGCTTTGGCACCCTCACAGATACGCAGTATTTT. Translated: CASSFGTLTDTQYF.